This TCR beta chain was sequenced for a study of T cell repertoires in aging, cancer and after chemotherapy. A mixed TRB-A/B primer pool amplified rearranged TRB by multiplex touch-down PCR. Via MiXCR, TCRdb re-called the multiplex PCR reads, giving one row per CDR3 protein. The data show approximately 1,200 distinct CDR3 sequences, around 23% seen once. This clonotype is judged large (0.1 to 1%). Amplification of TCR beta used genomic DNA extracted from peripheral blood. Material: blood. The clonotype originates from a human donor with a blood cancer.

CDR3: CASSFPGRTYEQYF. The CDR3 nucleotides are TGTGCCAGCAGCTTCCCGGGGCGTACCTACGAGCAGTACTTC. V is TRBV27 and J is TRBJ2-7, with D possibly called TRBD1 or TRBD2 (5 bases each). CDR1 is MNHEY, CDR2 SMNVEV, per germline (reference sequence). The V end lost 6 bases, the J end lost 2 bases, and 14 bases lay between the germline ends. This CDR3 comprises 14 residues.